The 27 T cell receptor beta chains below were found in one sample sequenced in a study of blood T cell repertoires in COVID-19. Here immunoSEQ multiplex PCR was the method, and the copy in TCRdb shows in-frame clones only, minus some. The sample lists about 49,000 clones, roughly 79% occurring once. The specimen sequenced was peripheral blood. The receptor source for this set is an elderly woman with COVID-19, enrolled during active disease.

V and J are TRBV11-3 and TRBJ1-4; no reliable D call. The CDR3 totals 14 residues. V was trimmed by 3 bases and J by 4 bases, leaving 9 bases between them. Germline CDR1 and CDR2: SGHNT and YENEEA. The CDR3 loop is CASSLGGINEKLFF. The CDR3 DNA is TGTGCCAGCAGCTTGGGAGGGATTAATGAAAAACTGTTTTTT.

This chain links TRBV18 with TRBJ1-2, with a possible D match to TRBD1 (6 bases). The CDR3 is made up of 14 amino acids. Germline V gene sequence: CDR1 KGHSH, CDR2 LQKENI. The germline V and J ends were trimmed by 0 bases and 8 bases, with 13 bases remaining between them. The CDR3, as DNA: TGTGCCAGCTCACCACCTAACAGGGTAAAAGGCTACACCTTC. This gives the protein CASSPPNRVKGYTF.

This clone is labeled as medium-sized. V and J are TRBV7-8 and TRBJ1-5; possible D gene TRBD1, 5 bases. Germline CDR1 reads SGHVS; CDR2 reads FQNEAQ. The CDR3 runs to 16 residues. Trimming removed 2 bases from V and 5 bases from J, with 16 bases in between. CDR3 loop: CASSLTPVGGDQPQHF. CDR3 coding DNA: TGTGCCAGCAGCTTAACGCCTGTTGGGGGGGATCAGCCCCAGCATTTT.

The chain employs TRBV19 and TRBJ1-5, with 8 bases matching TRBD1. Germline CDR1 and CDR2: LNHDA and SQIVND (reference sequence). The length of the CDR3 is 14 residues. After removal of 7 bases from V and 4 bases from J, the junction contained 6 bases not matched to a gene. CDR3 sequence: CASTTGGWNQPQHF. The CDR3 DNA follows: TGTGCCAGTACTACAGGGGGATGGAATCAGCCCCAGCATTTT.

This clone was observed a few times. CDR3 DNA: TGTGCCAGCAGCCTTAAACTAGCGGGAGTGGGAGAGCAGTACTTC. Encoded protein: CASSLKLAGVGEQYF. The J gene is TRBJ2-7, the V gene TRBV3-1 (or the pseudogene TRBV3-2); 11 bases line up with TRBD2. Germline V lookup: CDR1 LGHDT, CDR2 YNNKEL (reference sequence). With V trimmed by 4 bases and J by 7 bases, 9 bases remained unmatched. This CDR3 is built from 15 residues.

In DNA form, the CDR3 reads TGTGCCAGCATTCAAGTCGGCGGGAGGGACGACGAGCAGTACTTC. Amino acids: CASIQVGGRDDEQYF. V usage is TRBV6-5 and J usage is TRBJ2-7, with 9 bases aligning to TRBD2. V shed 7 bases and J 5 bases; nucleotides not matched to a gene: 12. The length of the CDR3 is 15 residues. Germline CDR1 is MNHEY and CDR2 is SVGAGI.

The rearrangement uses TRBV27 and TRBJ2-7; D remains ambiguous. Trimming took 3 bases from V and 1 from J, leaving 7 bases between them. Germline values: CDR1 MNHEY, CDR2 SMNVEV (reference sequence). This CDR3 region has 13 residues. The CDR3 sequence: CASSLGLSYEQYF. CDR3 nucleotides: TGTGCCAGCAGTTTGGGCCTGTCCTACGAGCAGTACTTC.

The sample holds a few counts of this clone. This chain connects TRBV7-9 to TRBJ1-3; D not resolved. Germline assignment: CDR1 SEHNR and CDR2 FQNEAQ (reference sequence). The CDR3 is 10 residues long. Trimming took off 11 bases at V and 7 bases at J, with 9 bases between the two ends. Here the CDR3 reads CAASGNTIYF. The CDR3 DNA reads TGTGCCGCCTCGGGGAACACCATATATTTT.

The CDR3 spells CASSIDPFAEAKNIQYF. The CDR3 DNA is TGTGCCAGTAGTATAGACCCCTTTGCAGAAGCCAAAAACATTCAGTACTTC. The V gene is TRBV19, the J gene TRBJ2-4, with D uncertain. Trimming pared 0 bases from V and 0 bases from J, leaving 12 bases between. The length of the CDR3 is 17 residues. Germline V gene lookup returns CDR1 LNHDA and CDR2 SQIVND (reference sequence).

This chain connects TRBV3-1 (or the pseudogene TRBV3-2) to TRBJ1-2, with 9 bases that match TRBD1. CDR1 is LGHDT and CDR2 is YNNKEL in the germline V gene (reference sequence). This CDR3 is 15 amino acids long. Trimming cost V 0 bases and J 8 bases; bases outside gene matches: 7. The chain's CDR3 is CASSQDRGTGWGYTF. As DNA, the CDR3 is TGTGCCAGCAGCCAAGATCGTGGGACAGGGTGGGGCTACACCTTC.

This clone was counted a single time. The rearrangement joins TRBV25-1 to TRBJ2-1; 11 positions agree with TRBD2. Looked up from germline, CDR1 is MGHDK and CDR2 is SYGVNS. There are 17 residues in the CDR3. With V trimmed by 3 bases and J by 3 bases, 7 bases remained unmatched. The CDR3 sequence is CASSDPSLAGVYNEQFF. Written as DNA, the CDR3 is TGTGCCAGCAGTGACCCCTCACTAGCGGGGGTCTACAATGAGCAGTTCTTC.

This clone was seen only a few times. The rearrangement links TRBV9 to TRBJ2-3; TRBD2 is a possible D gene (6 bases). Trimming pared 7 bases from V and 3 bases from J, leaving 15 bases between. Germline-derived CDR1 and CDR2 are SGDLS and YYNGEE. The CDR3 sequence is 14 residues long. CDR3 DNA: TGTGCCAGCCACGCGCTTGGGGGGACAGATACGCAGTATTTT. It translates to CASHALGGTDTQYF.

The V call is TRBV20-1, the J call TRBJ2-1, with TRBD1 identical over 9 bases. The CDR3 sequence is 16 residues long. Trimming took 3 bases from V and 8 from J; bases not matched to a gene: 14. Germline CDR1 DFQATT, CDR2 SNEGSKA (reference sequence). The DNA of the CDR3 is TGCAGTGCTAGTCAAATTGGACAGGGGAATCTCGATGAGCAGTTCTTC. It yields the protein CSASQIGQGNLDEQFF.

The chain joins TRBV6-5 to TRBJ1-2; no firm D call. Looked up from germline, CDR1 is MNHEY and CDR2 is SVGAGI. Trimming took 2 bases from V and 8 from J, leaving 12 bases between them. The CDR3 length is 13 residues. CDR3 in amino acids: CASSYGPVGGYTF. CDR3 bases: TGTGCCAGCAGTTACGGTCCGGTGGGCGGCTACACCTTC.

This clone was counted a few times. The chain employs TRBV3-1 (or the pseudogene TRBV3-2) and TRBJ1-2; the D gene is possibly TRBD1 (6 bases). Trimming cost V 1 base and J 5 bases, with 14 bases left between them. CDR1 LGHDT and CDR2 YNNKEL come from the germline V gene (reference sequence). The CDR3 length is 15 residues. The CDR3 DNA reads TGTGCCAGCAGCCAAGTGATGGGGGCACCTTATGGCTACACCTTC. Translation gives CASSQVMGAPYGYTF.

This clone appeared once. V gene TRBV12-3 or TRBV12-4 combines with J gene TRBJ1-1, with D tentatively TRBD1 (5 bases). The germline V and J ends were trimmed by 7 bases and 0 bases, with 9 bases remaining between them. This CDR3 is 13 amino acids long. Here the CDR3 reads CASTQQVNTEAFF. CDR3 sequence (DNA): TGTGCCAGCACCCAACAGGTGAACACTGAAGCTTTCTTT.

The chain combines TRBV28 with TRBJ2-7; D is uncertain. V was clipped by 6 bases and J by 0 bases, with 6 bases between them. The CDR3 covers 12 residues. Per the germline V gene, CDR1 is MDHEN and CDR2 is SYDVKM. CDR3 loop: CASRPDSYEQYF. The DNA of the CDR3 is TGTGCCAGCAGACCAGACTCCTACGAGCAGTACTTC.

This clone appeared once. This chain links TRBV19 with TRBJ2-7, with 7 bases fitting TRBD2. The CDR3 covers 15 residues. The ends lost 4 bases at V and 1 base at J; junction bases unmatched: 7. In germline, CDR1 is LNHDA, CDR2 SQIVND (reference sequence). CDR3 region: CASSTGGAGSYEQYF. As DNA, the CDR3 is TGTGCCAGTAGTACGGGGGGAGCGGGATCCTACGAGCAGTACTTC.

This rearrangement joins TRBV10-3 to TRBJ2-1; unclear D gene. Trimming removed 3 bases at V and 2 bases at J, with 5 bases between. The CDR3 sequence is 13 residues long. Germline CDR1 is ENHRY and CDR2 is SYGVKD. CDR3 sequence (DNA): TGTGCCATCAGTGACCTCGCCTACAATGAGCAGTTCTTC. Amino acid sequence: CAISDLAYNEQFF.

The chain links TRBV13 to TRBJ2-7; the match to TRBD2 covers 12 bases. The CDR3 spans 16 residues. V lost 5 bases and J lost 2; bases outside the gene matches: 7. CDR1 is PRHDT, CDR2 FYEKMQ, per germline (reference sequence). The CDR3 loop is CASSPWLAGGPYEQYF. In nucleotides, the CDR3 is TGTGCCAGCAGCCCCTGGCTAGCGGGAGGGCCCTACGAGCAGTACTTC.

The V call is TRBV27, the J call TRBJ2-7; 10 nucleotides line up with TRBD1. Germline-derived CDR1 and CDR2 are MNHEY and SMNVEV (reference sequence). Unmatched junction bases numbered 11, after V lost 6 bases and J lost 9 bases. This CDR3 has 14 amino acids. The chain's CDR3 is CASRRGQGPFGQYF. The DNA for the CDR3 is TGTGCCAGCAGGAGGGGACAGGGGCCTTTTGGGCAGTACTTC.

The chain couples TRBV15 to TRBJ2-7; 10 nucleotides match TRBD2. Per the germline V gene, CDR1 is LNHNV and CDR2 is YYDKDF (reference sequence). The CDR3 has 16 residues. V shed 1 base, J shed 3 bases, and the junction held 6 bases outside the gene matches. The DNA of the CDR3 is TGTGCCACCAGCAGAGCGAGACTAGCGGGTTACTACGAGCAGTACTTC. Translated, it gives CATSRARLAGYYEQYF.

The chain carries TRBV5-5 and TRBJ1-1; D possibly corresponds to TRBD1 (5 bases). Germline CDR1 reads SGHKS; CDR2 reads YYEKEE (reference sequence). The CDR3 loop spans 14 amino acids. The germline V and J ends were trimmed by 0 bases and 3 bases, with 9 bases remaining between them. CDR3 DNA sequence: TGTGCCAGCAGCTTGGCGACAGCTTACACTGAAGCTTTCTTT. Translation gives CASSLATAYTEAFF.

This clone has more than one count but fewer than ten. CDR3 residues: CASSSGTPGSNEQFF. The CDR3 coding sequence is TGTGCCAGCAGCTCCGGGACTCCCGGGAGCAATGAGCAGTTCTTC. J is TRBJ2-1 and V is TRBV7-9, with a possible D match to TRBD2 (6 bases). CDR3 length: 15 residues. Trimming cost V 4 bases and J 6 bases, with 16 bases left between them. Germline CDR1 and CDR2: SEHNR and FQNEAQ (reference sequence).

This chain links TRBV14 with TRBJ1-4; 9 positions agree with TRBD1. This CDR3 is 16 amino acids long. Per germline, CDR1 SGHDN and CDR2 FVKESK. With V trimmed by 2 bases and J by 6 bases, 7 bases remained unmatched. The CDR3 region has the DNA TGTGCCAGCAGCCAAAGGAAGGGACAGGGTTATGAAAAACTGTTTTTT. Translated, it gives CASSQRKGQGYEKLFF. The full variable domain, in which reference TRBV14 and TRBJ1-4 provide the parts outside the CDR3, is EAGVTQFPSHSVIEKGQTVTLRCDPISGHDNLYWYRRVMGKEIKFLLHFVKESKQDESGMPNNRFLAERTGGTYSTLKVQPAELEDSGVYFCASSQRKGQGYEKLFFGSGTQLSVL.

The sample holds one count of this clone. The chain recombines TRBV15 with TRBJ2-1; weak D call: TRBD2 (6 bases). V lost 1 base, J lost 9 bases, and 19 bases lay in between. In germline, CDR1 is LNHNV, CDR2 YYDKDF (reference sequence). The CDR3 contains 16 residues. The CDR3 loop reads CATSRVPRGLSFEQFF. In DNA, the CDR3 is TGTGCCACCAGCAGAGTACCCCGGGGGTTAAGTTTTGAGCAGTTCTTC.

The sample holds a few counts of this clone. The junction differs from germline at one of its ends, possibly a read error. The chain uses TRBV7-7 and TRBJ2-7, with 14 nucleotides matching TRBD2. The CDR3 covers 14 residues. Germline V gene lookup returns CDR1 SSHAT and CDR2 FNYEAQ (reference sequence). The CDR3 nucleotides are TGTGCTAGCAGCATGGGACTAGCGGGAGACGAGCAGTACTTC. Its translation is CASSMGLAGDEQYF.